This entry concerns a single TCR beta chain. The specificity of this receptor is unknown. There are no base qualities to consult, and no much larger clone falls within one base. This sample was included in a study of Graves' ophthalmopathy and Graves' hyperthyroidism (dated by TCRdb to 2016 to 2018). Study-wide context: Peripheral blood samples were taken at the time of initial diagnosis, before any treatment was given. The study used TCR beta repertoire signatures to distinguish Graves' ophthalmopathy from Graves' hyperthyroidism and to predict progression to ophthalmopathy. In total, 135 blood samples were TCR-sequenced: 40 to 45 ophthalmopathy, 75 hyperthyroidism and about 17 hyperthyroidism-to-ophthalmopathy patients. A discovery set of 90 to 100 patients (43 ophthalmopathy, some 58 stable hyperthyroidism) was enrolled to explore V-J signatures distinguishing ophthalmopathy from hyperthyroidism. An independent validation cohort comprised fewer than 20 hyperthyroidism patients and over 15 patients who later progressed from hyperthyroidism to ophthalmopathy. In about 6 hyperthyroidism patients, the T-cell repertoire of thyroid tissue was compared with the T-cell repertoire of blood. Once sampling was done, hyperthyroidism patients were given methimazole at a starting dose of 30 mg daily, while ophthalmopathy patients were given high-dose intravenous methylprednisolone. Beyond this particular receptor, the publication reports: In validation, the model predicted ophthalmopathy progression with more than 55% sensitivity and roughly 78% specificity; some 13 predicted patients were CT-confirmed with GO in a median of 6.5 months. No statistical method was used to set the sample size in advance, and the investigators knew which group each participant was assigned to. Most expanded thyroid clonotypes with frequency above 0.001 were also detected in blood, suggesting blood repertoires may reflect the thyroid immune response. In cross-validation, the 13-signature model distinguished ophthalmopathy from stable hyperthyroidism with nearly 90% sensitivity and around 81% specificity, while in the test set the corresponding values were approximately 79% and 70%.

The cysteine opens and the phenylalanine closes a CDR3 of 14 amino acids. The only DNA kept is the CDR3, 42 bases in frame from the first base. The germline V gene gives CDR1 as SNHLY and CDR2 as FYNNEI. V gives up 7 bases and J gives up 0 bases, and the segment between their germline ends measures 12 bases. For repertoire sequencing, the TCR beta CDR3 regions were amplified from RNA transcripts. The first round was an RT-PCR using HTBI primers with the Qiagen OneStep RT-PCR kit, and this first round was followed by a second-round multiplex PCR, then size selection and purification. Libraries were sequenced paired-end with 100 bp reads on an Illumina HiSeq2000. The source study handled its data this way. SOAPnuke was used to process the reads, throwing out any read that had adapters, had uncalled bases, had a mean Phred below 15, or lacked an exact constant-primer or identifier match. COPE v1.2.5 was used to merge the high-quality paired reads. Unique nucleotide sequences were defined as clonotypes and aligned to IMGT TRB V, D and J references using MiTCR v1.1. Analysis was restricted to V-J combinations with a frequency above 0.0001, which covered approximately 99% of repertoires. For each V-J combination, a TCR clonal expansion and chaos score was defined as the ratio of F50 clonal expansion to chaos observed in the TCRdist matrix. Welch's t-statistics and random forest were used to reduce the features to 10 to 15 V-J combinations, which were then used as input to a naive Bayes classifier. Thyroid-blood repertoire similarity was quantified with the Morisita-Horn index. TCRdb passed the public sequencing reads through fastp at Q25 and MiXCR, retaining productive beta sequences. Rows matching on CDR3 protein sequence are summarized as one entry with the most common DNA and genes. These V and J calls rely on TCRdb rather than the paper's analysis. The sample table shows 300,000 to 400,000 distinct CDR3 sequences, and roughly a sixth are seen once. The ten largest clones capture approximately 13% of the sample.

Patients with ophthalmopathy had moderately to severely active disease, with a Clinical Activity Score of 3 or more, a NOSPECS grade of 4 or more, and a disease duration of less than 3 months. Patients with other autoimmune diseases, uncontrolled infections, pregnancy or lactation were excluded from the study. Clinical symptoms, serum thyroxine, TRAb, thyroid ultrasound and orbital computed tomography formed the basis of the diagnosis. Ficoll-Paque density gradient centrifugation was used to isolate PBMCs from around 9.1 ml of fresh peripheral blood. Trizol reagent was used to extract the total RNA, and its quality was then checked on an Agilent 2100 Bioanalyzer.

Material: peripheral blood. The V and J segments used are TRBV2 and TRBJ1-1, and TRBD1 may be the D gene, going by 5 matching bases. The sequence came from an adult man with Graves' ophthalmopathy. The DNA sequence is as follows: TGTGCCAGCACGGCAGGGCTTATGAACACTGAAGCTTTCTTT. This yields the protein CASTAGLMNTEAFF.